This TCR beta chain derives from a study of blood T cell repertoires in COVID-19. Study overall: Sites in the United States, Italy and Spain provided acute and convalescent COVID-19 samples. The analysed material was cDNA or gDNA that came from T cells, B-cell-depleted T cells, or PBMCs.

Per the study methods: Reference gene primer amplification gave nucleated cell count estimates. Generated by immunoSEQ multiplex PCR, the TCRdb table keeps only in-frame clones and is missing some. V and J calls and clone size are as listed in that table; D and trimming were resolved from the DNA. Here the sample spans tens of thousands of clones, 65% to 90% being singletons. The CDR3 totals 14 residues. Trimming pared 8 bases from V and 4 bases from J, leaving 17 bases between. Germline V gives CDR1 SNHLY, CDR2 FYNNEI. The TCR sequence derives from a woman aged 55-70 years with acute or convalescent COVID-19. The specimen was peripheral blood. This chain links TRBV2 with TRBJ1-1, with a weak D call TRBD1 (6 bases). The CDR3 spells CASVGGPWGTEAFF. DNA of the CDR3: TGTGCCAGCGTCGGGGGGCCCTGGGGCACTGAAGCTTTCTTT.